The source of this T cell receptor beta chain is a study of siplizumab effects on memory and regulatory T cells. Study-level findings and limits: Suppressive activity of Tregs proliferating in siplizumab cultures remained unconfirmed. Significantly reduced by siplizumab was the cumulative frequency of alloreactive sequences, namely those traceable to unstimulated CD4+ memory cells. Mappable alloreactive CD4+ clones were on average about 62% Treg-derived with siplizumab, approximately 26% in controls. Apparently key alloresponse contributors, naive T cells also seemed more diverse than memory cells.

This table comes from immunoSEQ multiplex PCR, and its TCRdb copy is limited to in-frame clones, with some not included. Among about 98,000 clones listed, about 94% were seen once. As regards this clone: The antigen is not known.

After removal of 6 bases from V and 5 bases from J, the junction contained 10 bases not matched to a gene. The CDR3 consists of 15 residues. Germline V gives CDR1 MNHNY, CDR2 SVGAGI (reference sequence). The chain links TRBV6-6 to TRBJ2-7; 10 bases match TRBD1. The clonotype comes from a human donor in good health. Sequenced input: CD4+ T cells sorted from blood. The CDR3 reads CASRAPADRGNEQYF. CDR3 nucleotides: TGTGCCAGCAGGGCCCCCGCGGACAGGGGGAACGAGCAGTACTTC.